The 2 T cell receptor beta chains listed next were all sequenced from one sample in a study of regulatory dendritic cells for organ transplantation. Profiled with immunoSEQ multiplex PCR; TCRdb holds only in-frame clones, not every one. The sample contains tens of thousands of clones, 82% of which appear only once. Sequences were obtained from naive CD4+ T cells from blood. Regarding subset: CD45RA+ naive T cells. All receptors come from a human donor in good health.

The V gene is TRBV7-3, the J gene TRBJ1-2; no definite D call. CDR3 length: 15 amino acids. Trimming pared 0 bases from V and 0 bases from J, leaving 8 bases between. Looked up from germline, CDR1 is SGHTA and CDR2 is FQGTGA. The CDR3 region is CASSLTARTNYGYTF. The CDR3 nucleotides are TGTGCCAGCAGCTTAACGGCCAGGACTAACTATGGCTACACCTTC.

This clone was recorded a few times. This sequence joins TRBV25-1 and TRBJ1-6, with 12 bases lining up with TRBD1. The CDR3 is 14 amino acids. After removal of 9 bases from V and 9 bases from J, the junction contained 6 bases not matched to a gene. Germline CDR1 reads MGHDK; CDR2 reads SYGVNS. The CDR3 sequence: CASAGQGARSPLHF. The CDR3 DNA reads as TGTGCCAGTGCGGGACAGGGGGCTCGTTCACCCCTCCACTTT.